This note documents a single TCR beta chain sequence. The data belong to a study of blood T cell repertoires in COVID-19. Profiling relied on immunoSEQ multiplex PCR, and the TCRdb table lists in-frame clones only, not all of them. The data show some 120,000 clones, approximately 82% seen once. Trimming stripped 6 bases from V and 4 bases from J, with 12 bases between. The CDR3 has 13 residues. Looked up from germline, CDR1 is ENHRY and CDR2 is SYGVKD. V and J are TRBV10-3 and TRBJ1-2; D might be TRBD1 (6 bases). This receptor was identified in a man older than 75 with active or convalescent COVID-19. The sample was peripheral blood. The CDR3 spells CAISDSGVYGYTF. The CDR3 DNA follows: TGTGCCATCAGCGATTCAGGGGTCTATGGCTACACCTTC.